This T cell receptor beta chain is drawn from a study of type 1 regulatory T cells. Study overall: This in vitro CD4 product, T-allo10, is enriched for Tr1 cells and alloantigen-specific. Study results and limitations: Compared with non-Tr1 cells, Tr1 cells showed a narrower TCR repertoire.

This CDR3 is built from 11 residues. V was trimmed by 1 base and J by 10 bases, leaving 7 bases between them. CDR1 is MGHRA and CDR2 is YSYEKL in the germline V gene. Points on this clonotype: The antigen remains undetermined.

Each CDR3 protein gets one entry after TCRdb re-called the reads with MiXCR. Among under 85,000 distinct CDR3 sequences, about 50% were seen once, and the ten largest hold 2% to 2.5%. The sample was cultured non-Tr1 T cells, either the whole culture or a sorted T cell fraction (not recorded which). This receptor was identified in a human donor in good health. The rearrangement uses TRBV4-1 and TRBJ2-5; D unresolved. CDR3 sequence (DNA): TGCGCCAGCAGCCAAGCGGGCGACCAGTACTTC. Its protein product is CASSQAGDQYF.